This passage covers 12 T cell receptor beta chains from one sample sequenced in a study of blood T cell repertoires in COVID-19. Assay: immunoSEQ multiplex PCR; the TCRdb copy retains only in-frame clones and omits some. The sample carries a few hundred thousand clones, more than 75% recorded once. Sequencing input: peripheral blood. Every receptor here comes from a woman between 50 and 59 years old who had recovered from COVID-19.

The chain couples TRBV27 to TRBJ1-2; D unclear. Trimming left V 4 bases short and J 7 bases short, with 22 bases between. CDR1 and CDR2 (germline): MNHEY, SMNVEV (reference sequence). This CDR3 region has 16 residues. Here the CDR3 reads CASSSRGMPVAGGYTF. CDR3 coding DNA: TGTGCCAGCAGTTCCAGAGGGATGCCAGTCGCTGGTGGCTACACCTTC.

J is TRBJ1-2 and V is TRBV27; 9 positions agree with TRBD1. The V and J ends lost 2 bases and 8 bases, in that order; junction bases with no gene match: 12. The CDR3 loop spans 16 amino acids. Germline V CDR1 and CDR2: MNHEY, SMNVEV (reference sequence). DNA for the CDR3: TGTGCCAGCAGTTTAGAAGGGACAGGGTGGATTCGCGGCTACACCTTC. This translates into CASSLEGTGWIRGYTF.

The J gene is TRBJ2-1, the V gene TRBV29-1; 11 bases fit TRBD2. The CDR3 is 21 amino acids. V shed 3 bases and J 1 base; nucleotides not matched to a gene: 20. CDR1 SQVTM and CDR2 ANQGSEA come from the germline V gene. The CDR3 DNA is TGCAGCGTTGACCCCCGGCGTGGATCAAGACTAGCGGGATTGTCCTACAATGAGCAGTTCTTC. Translation gives CSVDPRRGSRLAGLSYNEQFF.

The genes are TRBV11-3 and TRBJ2-3; no definite D call. Germline lookup yields CDR1 SGHNT and CDR2 YENEEA. The CDR3 sequence is 14 residues long. Between the trimmed V and J ends, which lost 5 bases and 1 base, there was a span of 10 bases. CDR3 loop: CASSGHLRTDTQYF. The DNA for the CDR3 is TGTGCCAGCAGCGGGCACCTTCGCACAGATACGCAGTATTTT.

This rearrangement joins TRBV19 to TRBJ1-5; 7 positions agree with TRBD1. The CDR3 loop spans 16 amino acids. Per germline, CDR1 LNHDA and CDR2 SQIVND (reference sequence). J lost 7 bases, V lost 6 bases, and 15 bases had no gene match. The CDR3 sequence is CASRTPSGQPWQPQHF. CDR3 sequence (DNA): TGTGCCAGTAGGACCCCCTCGGGACAGCCATGGCAGCCCCAGCATTTT.

This chain joins TRBV7-2 and TRBJ2-7, with D perhaps matching TRBD2 (7 bases). This CDR3 region has 14 residues. Germline V gene sequence: CDR1 SGHTA, CDR2 FQGNSA. Trimming pared 5 bases from V and 4 bases from J, leaving 15 bases between. In DNA form, the CDR3 reads TGTGCCAGCAGCCAACAAAGGGGGGGTTACGAGCAGTACTTC. This codes for CASSQQRGGYEQYF.

This clone was seen more than once but under ten times. The rearrangement uses TRBV6-1 and TRBJ1-1; maybe TRBD1 (6 bases). The length of the CDR3 is 13 residues. Looked up from germline, CDR1 is MNHNS and CDR2 is SASEGT. V dropped 0 bases and J dropped 11 bases, with 13 bases sitting between them. DNA of the CDR3: TGTGCCAGCAGTGAAGCGCAGGGGCGCGGCGCTTTCTTT. It specifies CASSEAQGRGAFF.

J is TRBJ2-7 and V is TRBV7-9; 7 bases are shared with TRBD1. The trim removed 5 bases at V and 5 bases at J, leaving 12 bases unmatched. The CDR3 totals 15 residues. Germline V gene sequence: CDR1 SEHNR, CDR2 FQNEAQ (reference sequence). CDR3 bases: TGTGCCAGCAGCCTAGTCGTAGGGGGCTGTAACGAGCAGTACTTC. This sequence encodes CASSLVVGGCNEQYF.

The chain links TRBV6-1 to TRBJ1-5; D ambiguous. The V and J ends lost 1 base and 3 bases respectively, with 13 bases between them. CDR1 and CDR2 from the germline V gene are MNHNS and SASEGT. The CDR3 consists of 16 residues. CDR3 amino acids: CASSEGSRSTNQPQHF. In nucleotides, the CDR3 is TGTGCCAGCAGTGAAGGGTCTAGATCCACCAATCAGCCCCAGCATTTT.

This chain links TRBV7-9 with TRBJ2-7, with 8 nucleotides matching TRBD1. The CDR3 loop spans 15 amino acids. Trimming cost V 3 bases and J 4 bases; bases outside gene matches: 8. Germline V gene sequence: CDR1 SEHNR, CDR2 FQNEAQ (reference sequence). CDR3 protein: CASSFAQGGVYEQYF. In nucleotides, the CDR3 is TGTGCCAGCAGCTTCGCACAGGGGGGTGTTTACGAGCAGTACTTC.

The CDR3 coding sequence is TGTGCCAGCAGCTCCCGGCGGAGCCACACCTACGAGCAGTACTTC. Its protein is CASSSRRSHTYEQYF. The genes are TRBV11-1 and TRBJ2-7; D not certain. Germline V gene lookup returns CDR1 SGHAT and CDR2 FQDESV (reference sequence). V lost 4 bases, J lost 2 bases, and 15 bases lay in between. The CDR3 consists of 15 residues.

V is TRBV7-2 and J is TRBJ1-6; TRBD1 matches 7 bases. After removal of 2 bases from V and 7 bases from J, the junction contained 5 bases not matched to a gene. The CDR3 has 15 residues. CDR1 is SGHTA and CDR2 is FQGNSA in the germline V gene. The CDR3 region has the DNA TGTGCCAGCAGCTTAAGTCCACAGGGGAATTCACCCCTCCACTTT. Translated, it gives CASSLSPQGNSPLHF.